This TCR beta chain appears in the sequencing data of a study of neurological immune-mediated disorders. Study information: Multiple sclerosis patients numbered about 34, with around 31 relapsing-remitting and 3 secondary progressive.

At least ten counts were recorded for this clonotype. Its antigen remains unidentified. Being one base from a much bigger clone, this may be a read error. Study-wide findings and caveats: TCR-beta repertoires seemed private in all groups, with no expanded CDR3 amino acid sequences shared.

This CDR3 region has 13 residues. From germline, CDR1 is SQVTM and CDR2 ANQGSEA. Trimming cost V 7 bases and J 7 bases; bases outside gene matches: 12. TCRdb processed the 5' RACE reads anew with MiXCR; each CDR3 protein has one entry. Altogether 55,000 to 65,000 distinct CDR3 sequences are present, about 3.7% being singletons, with the ten largest covering less than 2.5%. Libraries used 2 million unsorted PBMCs kept frozen in RNAlater. The V gene is TRBV29-1, the J gene TRBJ2-7, with TRBD1 identical over 8 bases. The TCR comes from a woman aged 45-60 years with multiple sclerosis. Sequencing input: PBMCs. CDR3 coding DNA: TGCAGCGGGCAGGGGTCAGGGGGCAAAGAGCAGTACTTC. This encodes CSGQGSGGKEQYF.